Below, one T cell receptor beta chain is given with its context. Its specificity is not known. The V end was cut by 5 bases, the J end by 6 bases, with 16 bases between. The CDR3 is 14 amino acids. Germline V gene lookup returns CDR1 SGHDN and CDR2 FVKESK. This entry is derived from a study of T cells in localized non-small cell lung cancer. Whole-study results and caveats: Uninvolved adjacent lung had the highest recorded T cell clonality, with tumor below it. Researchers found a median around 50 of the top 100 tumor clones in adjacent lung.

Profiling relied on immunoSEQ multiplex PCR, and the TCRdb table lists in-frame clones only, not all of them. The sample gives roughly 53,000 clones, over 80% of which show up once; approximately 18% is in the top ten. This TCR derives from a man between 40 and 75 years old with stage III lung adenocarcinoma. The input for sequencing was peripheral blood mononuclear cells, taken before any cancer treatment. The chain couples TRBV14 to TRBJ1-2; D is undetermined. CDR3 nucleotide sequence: TGTGCCAGCAGCACGATGGTAGGCGGCCATGGCTACACCTTC. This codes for CASSTMVGGHGYTF.